A selection of T cell receptor beta chains follows, all from one sample in a study of blood T cell repertoires in COVID-19. The table came from immunoSEQ multiplex PCR; TCRdb's copy has only in-frame clones and leaves some out. The sample lists under 150,000 clones, roughly 84% occurring once. Material: peripheral blood. These TCRs come from a man aged 40-55 years with acute or convalescent COVID-19. Each CDR3 is given with its conserved first and last residue. A D gene is named only where the DNA matches it firmly. Clone size, where shown, is once, few, many, or a class for clones that have expanded.

v_call: TRBV7-3; j_call: TRBJ2-3; cdr3_length: 15; clone_size: NA; d_call: TRBD2; cdr3_aa: CASSLGSGVTDTQYF; cdr3_nt: TGTGCCAGCAGCTTAGGTAGCGGGGTGACAGATACGCAGTATTTT
v_call: TRBV7-2; j_call: TRBJ2-5; cdr3_length: 15; clone_size: NA; d_call: NA; cdr3_aa: CASSRKGGAWETQYF; cdr3_nt: TGTGCCAGCAGCCGCAAGGGGGGGGCCTGGGAGACCCAGTACTTC
v_call: TRBV2; j_call: TRBJ2-5; cdr3_length: 11; clone_size: NA; d_call: NA; cdr3_aa: CASRAEETQYF; cdr3_nt: TGTGCCAGCAGAGCGGAAGAGACCCAGTACTTC
v_call: TRBV5-1; j_call: TRBJ2-7; cdr3_length: 14; clone_size: once; d_call: TRBD1; cdr3_aa: CASSSGTGPYEQYF; cdr3_nt: TGCGCCAGCAGCTCCGGGACAGGGCCCTACGAGCAGTACTTC
v_call: TRBV6-5; j_call: TRBJ1-1; cdr3_length: 12; clone_size: NA; d_call: NA; cdr3_aa: CASGDPGTEAFF; cdr3_nt: TGTGCCAGCGGAGACCCGGGCACTGAAGCTTTCTTT
v_call: TRBV15; j_call: TRBJ1-3; cdr3_length: 17; clone_size: NA; d_call: NA; cdr3_aa: CATSRALPGSSGNTIYF; cdr3_nt: TGTGCCACCAGCAGAGCCCTACCAGGGTCTTCTGGAAACACCATATATTTT
v_call: TRBV7-9; j_call: TRBJ1-6; cdr3_length: 14; clone_size: once; d_call: TRBD1; cdr3_aa: CASTGDSLNSPLHF; cdr3_nt: TGTGCCAGCACCGGGGACAGCCTTAATTCACCCCTCCACTTT
v_call: TRBV4-3; j_call: TRBJ1-2; cdr3_length: 17; clone_size: NA; d_call: NA; cdr3_aa: CASSQDLGGGADYGYTF; cdr3_nt: TGCGCCAGCAGCCAAGATCTTGGGGGGGGCGCGGACTATGGCTACACCTTC
v_call: TRBV2; j_call: TRBJ1-4; cdr3_length: 14; clone_size: NA; d_call: TRBD1; cdr3_aa: CASSIDRGLEKLFF; cdr3_nt: TGTGCCAGCAGTATAGACAGGGGGCTTGAAAAACTGTTTTTT
v_call: TRBV4-2; j_call: TRBJ2-4; cdr3_length: 16; clone_size: NA; d_call: NA; cdr3_aa: CASSQDPSPAKNIQYF; cdr3_nt: TGTGCCAGCAGCCAAGATCCATCCCCCGCCAAAAACATTCAGTACTTC
v_call: TRBV2; j_call: TRBJ2-1; cdr3_length: 15; clone_size: once; d_call: TRBD2; cdr3_aa: CASSEGTSAYNEQFF; cdr3_nt: TGTGCCAGCAGTGAGGGGACTAGTGCCTACAATGAGCAGTTCTTC
v_call: TRBV20-1; j_call: TRBJ1-2; cdr3_length: 14; clone_size: NA; d_call: TRBD1; cdr3_aa: CSASRQGFNYGYTF; cdr3_nt: TGCAGTGCTAGTCGACAGGGATTTAACTATGGCTACACCTTC
v_call: TRBV20-1; j_call: TRBJ2-3; cdr3_length: 14; clone_size: NA; d_call: NA; cdr3_aa: CSASLGGGTDTQYF; cdr3_nt: TGCAGTGCTAGTCTCGGTGGAGGCACAGATACGCAGTATTTT
v_call: TRBV18; j_call: TRBJ2-3; cdr3_length: 15; clone_size: NA; d_call: TRBD2; cdr3_aa: CASSRTSLGSDTQYF; cdr3_nt: TGTGCCAGCTCACGGACTAGCTTGGGTTCGGATACGCAGTATTTT
v_call: TRBV7-3; j_call: TRBJ2-2; cdr3_length: 14; clone_size: few; d_call: NA; cdr3_aa: CASRITSNTGELFF; cdr3_nt: TGTGCCAGCAGGATCACTTCGAACACCGGGGAGCTGTTTTTT
v_call: TRBV27; j_call: TRBJ1-1; cdr3_length: 12; clone_size: NA; d_call: NA; cdr3_aa: CATGILATEAFF; cdr3_nt: TGTGCCACTGGGATTTTAGCGACTGAAGCTTTCTTT
v_call: TRBV30; j_call: TRBJ1-1; cdr3_length: 12; clone_size: NA; d_call: NA; cdr3_aa: CACQQGYTEAFF; cdr3_nt: TGTGCCTGCCAACAGGGATACACTGAAGCTTTCTTT
v_call: TRBV23-1; j_call: TRBJ2-6; cdr3_length: 20; clone_size: NA; d_call: TRBD1; cdr3_aa: CASSPGTGIGVSCGANVLTF; cdr3_nt: TGCGCCAGCAGTCCCGGGACAGGGATCGGGGTTAGCTGTGGGGCCAACGTCCTGACTTTC
v_call: TRBV4-2; j_call: TRBJ1-5; cdr3_length: 15; clone_size: few; d_call: NA; cdr3_aa: CASSQDFGTNQPQHF; cdr3_nt: TGTGCCAGCAGCCAAGATTTCGGGACTAATCAGCCCCAGCATTTT
v_call: TRBV11-2; j_call: TRBJ2-3; cdr3_length: 17; clone_size: NA; d_call: TRBD2; cdr3_aa: CASSSLTSGGVTDTQYF; cdr3_nt: TGTGCCAGCAGCTCCTTGACTAGCGGGGGGGTAACAGATACGCAGTATTTT
v_call: TRBV5-6; j_call: TRBJ1-6; cdr3_length: 14; clone_size: NA; d_call: TRBD1; cdr3_aa: CASSSRDRESPLHF; cdr3_nt: TGTGCCAGCAGCTCCCGGGACAGGGAATCACCCCTCCACTTT
v_call: TRBV28; j_call: TRBJ2-1; cdr3_length: 12; clone_size: NA; d_call: NA; cdr3_aa: CASSFVYNEQFF; cdr3_nt: TGTGCCAGCAGTTTCGTCTACAATGAGCAGTTCTTC